This TCR beta chain was sequenced for a study of blood T cell repertoires in COVID-19. V lost 1 base and J 4 bases, leaving 8 bases between the germline ends. The CDR3 has 14 amino acids. Germline V lookup: CDR1 SGHTA, CDR2 FQGNSA. Clones were read by immunoSEQ multiplex PCR, and TCRdb kept only the in-frame ones, dropping some. The sample holds approximately 310,000 clones, around 90% seen once. The source is a man aged 55 to 69 who had recovered from COVID-19. The chain combines TRBV7-2 with TRBJ1-3, with D unresolved. Material: PBMCs or T cells enriched from blood (not recorded which). This chain's CDR3 is CASSLELIGNTIYF. As DNA, the CDR3 is TGTGCCAGCAGCTTAGAGCTAATCGGAAACACCATATATTTT.